This T cell receptor (beta chain) was profiled in a study of T cell responses to AZD1222 COVID-19 vaccine. Whole-study findings and limits: Repertoire collection took place solely once the T cell response had peaked. Donors in the cohort were predominantly white British and more often female, and clonal diversity was possibly underestimated. At baseline, seropositivity was found in only six or seven AZD1222 recipients.

Only one count was recorded for this clone. What it binds is unknown. Germline loops: CDR1 MDHEN, CDR2 SYDVKM. The CDR3 is 11 residues long. Deletions cut 2 bases from V and 13 bases from J, with 8 bases between. Clones were read by immunoSEQ multiplex PCR, and TCRdb kept only the in-frame ones, dropping some. The sample consists of around 97,000 clones, 80% to 90% of them appearing once. V gene TRBV28 combines with J gene TRBJ1-4; possible D gene TRBD1, 6 bases. Sequencing used peripheral blood, obtained on day 0 of AZD1222 vaccination. This TCR was sampled from an adult in good health. The CDR3 loop is CASSLEGGLFF. Written as DNA, the CDR3 is TGTGCCAGCAGTTTAGAGGGGGGACTGTTTTTT.